This entry lists 14 T cell receptor beta chains sequenced from one sample in a study of blood T cell repertoires in COVID-19. Assay: immunoSEQ multiplex PCR; the TCRdb copy retains only in-frame clones and omits some. The table includes under 55,000 clones, over 75% detected once. Sequenced sample: peripheral blood. All receptors derive from an elderly woman with acute or convalescent COVID-19.

The rearrangement links TRBV19 to TRBJ1-5; D gene unclear. With 10 bases removed from V and 8 bases from J, the gap between germline ends came to 18 bases. This CDR3 comprises 13 residues. The germline V gene has CDR1 LNHDA and CDR2 SQIVND (reference sequence). The CDR3 is CATSAGLEEPQHF. Here the CDR3 DNA reads TGTGCCACCTCAGCGGGGTTGGAAGAGCCCCAGCATTTT.

V is TRBV4-1 and J is TRBJ2-7; 11 bases are a match to TRBD2. The CDR3 loop spans 19 amino acids. Germline V CDR1 and CDR2: MGHRA, YSYEKL. Unmatched junction bases numbered 12, after V lost 2 bases and J lost 0 bases. The CDR3 region has the DNA TGCGCCAGCAGCCAAATCTCCGGAATAGCGGGAGGGCCCTCCTACGAGCAGTACTTC. Amino acids: CASSQISGIAGGPSYEQYF.

The chain links TRBV5-6 to TRBJ1-2; TRBD1 is a possible D gene (5 bases). The CDR3 totals 16 residues. Per germline, CDR1 SGHDT and CDR2 YYEEEE. V gave up 5 bases and J gave up 4 bases, with 21 bases separating them. The CDR3 reads CASSLRGGALIYGYTF. As DNA, the CDR3 is TGTGCCAGCAGTCTCCGTGGTGGGGCTCTAATCTATGGCTACACCTTC.

In DNA, the CDR3 is TGTGCCAGCAGTTTAACCAGGGATTCACCCCTCCACTTT. Amino acids: CASSLTRDSPLHF. This sequence joins TRBV27 and TRBJ1-6; TRBD1 is a possible D gene (5 bases). Germline CDR1 reads MNHEY; CDR2 reads SMNVEV (reference sequence). This CDR3 has 13 residues. V dropped 2 bases and J dropped 8 bases, with 7 bases sitting between them.

V is TRBV19 and J is TRBJ2-6, with 8 bases matching TRBD1. CDR1 is LNHDA and CDR2 is SQIVND in the germline V gene (reference sequence). The length of the CDR3 is 16 residues. The V gene end was trimmed by 7 bases and the J gene end by 1 base; junction bases not matched to a gene: 6. The CDR3 DNA follows: TGTGCCAGTAAAGAACAGGGGGTTTCTGGGGCCAACGTCCTGACTTTC. The encoded protein is CASKEQGVSGANVLTF.

This clone was seen once. V and J are TRBV9 and TRBJ1-1; D is unresolved. The CDR3 is made up of 15 amino acids. Germline-derived CDR1 and CDR2 are SGDLS and YYNGEE. Trimming shortened V by 3 bases and J by 1 base, and 13 bases separated the two germline ends. The CDR3 spells CASSASMTWNTEAFF. As DNA, the CDR3 is TGTGCCAGCAGCGCCTCCATGACTTGGAACACTGAAGCTTTCTTT. The full variable domain, completed using reference TRBV9 and TRBJ1-1, is DSGVTQTPKHLITATGQRVTLRCSPRSGDLSVYWYQQSLDQGLQFLIQYYNGEERAKGNILERFSAQQFPDLHSELNLSSLELGDSALYFCASSASMTWNTEAFFGQGTRLTVV.

The J gene is TRBJ1-1, the V gene TRBV7-2; 8 bases match TRBD1. J lost 6 bases, V lost 2 bases, and 5 bases had no gene match. Germline loops: CDR1 SGHTA, CDR2 FQGNSA. The CDR3 has 14 amino acids. CDR3 nucleotide sequence: TGTGCCAGCAGCTTAACCGCAGGGGGCTCTGAAGCTTTCTTT. This translates into CASSLTAGGSEAFF.

The gene calls are TRBV5-6 and TRBJ1-1; perhaps TRBD1 as D (6 bases). The V and J ends lost 4 bases and 0 bases respectively, with 16 bases between them. The CDR3 covers 16 residues. Germline CDR1 reads SGHDT; CDR2 reads YYEEEE. The CDR3 region has the DNA TGTGCCAGCAGCCGAGCGGGGGGCCTCATGAACACTGAAGCTTTCTTT. Protein product: CASSRAGGLMNTEAFF.

The chain is built from TRBV28 and TRBJ1-3; a weak D match, TRBD1 (5 bases). This CDR3 has 14 residues. Trimming took off 10 bases at V and 0 bases at J, with 13 bases between the two ends. Germline CDR1 is MDHEN and CDR2 is SYDVKM. The CDR3 spells CATLRGDSGNTIYF. CDR3 bases: TGTGCCACCCTTCGGGGGGACTCTGGAAACACCATATATTTT.

This clone was observed a few times. This chain joins TRBV7-7 and TRBJ2-1; 12 bases agree with TRBD2. The CDR3 covers 17 residues. V trimming: 2 bases; J trimming: 9 bases; junction bases outside the gene matches: 11. Germline V CDR1 and CDR2: SSHAT, FNYEAQ (reference sequence). CDR3 sequence reads: CASSLSTLAGGRGEQFF. The CDR3 DNA sequence: TGTGCCAGCAGCTTATCTACGCTAGCGGGAGGGCGCGGTGAGCAGTTCTTC.

This clone was seen just once. The gene calls are TRBV5-8 and TRBJ2-1, with no clear D. V was pared by 4 bases and J by 0 bases, with 8 bases between. Germline CDR1 SGHTS, CDR2 YDEGEE. This CDR3 has 14 amino acids. This chain's CDR3 is CASSRKSSYNEQFF. CDR3 bases: TGTGCCAGCAGCCGAAAGAGCTCCTACAATGAGCAGTTCTTC.

The genes are TRBV3-1 (or the pseudogene TRBV3-2) and TRBJ1-2; the D gene is possibly TRBD1 (6 bases). This CDR3 region has 15 residues. Germline-derived CDR1 and CDR2 are LGHDT and YNNKEL (reference sequence). Between the trimmed V and J ends, which lost 1 base and 4 bases, there was a span of 13 bases. The DNA of the CDR3 is TGTGCCAGCAGCCAAGGCACGACAGGATCCTATGGCTACACCTTC. This gives the protein CASSQGTTGSYGYTF.

The chain uses TRBV30 and TRBJ1-4, with 8 bases fitting TRBD1. V was pared by 2 bases and J by 7 bases, with 3 bases of the junction left unmatched. This CDR3 is 13 amino acids long. Germline assignment: CDR1 GTSNPN and CDR2 SVGIG (reference sequence). The CDR3 DNA reads TGTGCCTGGAGTTGGCAGGGGGCTGAAAAACTGTTTTTT. It encodes CAWSWQGAEKLFF.

The chain couples TRBV6-5 to TRBJ1-2; 10 positions agree with TRBD1. Germline CDR1 MNHEY, CDR2 SVGAGI. J was trimmed by 8 bases and V by 5 bases; bases with no gene match: 11. This CDR3 contains 15 residues. CDR3: CASSPIGATGGGYTF. DNA of the CDR3: TGTGCCAGCAGTCCTATCGGGGCGACAGGGGGCGGCTACACCTTC.